This passage covers 17 T cell receptor beta chains from one sample sequenced in a study of CD8 T cells in Susac syndrome. Random hexamers were used to reverse transcribe an amount of about 0.5 to 1 ug RNA. MiXCR was run by TCRdb on the immunoSEQ multiplex PCR reads, yielding one entry per CDR3 protein. The sample carries roughly 150,000 distinct CDR3 sequences, just over 90% recorded once. The sample taken for sequencing was CD4+ T cells from PBMCs. The receptors originated from a human donor in good health.

The chain joins TRBV4-2 to TRBJ2-7; D is perhaps TRBD2 (7 bases). Germline values: CDR1 LGHNA, CDR2 YNFKEQ. The CDR3 runs to 15 residues. The V end lost 4 bases, the J end lost 5 bases, and 18 bases lay between the germline ends. The CDR3 coding sequence is TGTGCCAGCAGCCGGGGGGGGCAAGGAAGTAACGAGCAGTACTTC. Amino acid sequence: CASSRGGQGSNEQYF.

This chain uses TRBV20-1 with TRBJ2-2, with 7 positions matching TRBD1. J was trimmed by 2 bases and V by 0 bases; bases with no gene match: 9. Germline CDR1 is DFQATT and CDR2 is SNEGSKA (reference sequence). The CDR3 spans 17 residues. CDR3 in amino acids: CSARDFEGGPNTGELFF. The CDR3 bases are TGCAGTGCTAGAGACTTCGAAGGGGGCCCTAACACCGGGGAGCTGTTTTTT.

This chain connects TRBV3-1 to TRBJ2-5; possibly TRBD1 or TRBD2 for D (6 bases each). CDR1 is LGHDT and CDR2 is YNNKEL in the germline V gene (reference sequence). V lost 1 base and J lost 5, with 14 bases in between. The CDR3 covers 15 residues. DNA of the CDR3: TGTGCCAGCAGCCAAGGGCTGGGGGGCCGGGAGACCCAGTACTTC. Translating gives CASSQGLGGRETQYF.

V usage is TRBV20-1 and J usage is TRBJ1-5; 10 bases are shared with TRBD1. Unmatched junction bases numbered 2, after V lost 2 bases and J lost 1 base. The CDR3 sequence is 15 residues long. In germline, CDR1 is DFQATT, CDR2 SNEGSKA (reference sequence). In DNA form, the CDR3 reads TGCAGTGCTAGACGGACAGGGGGAAGCAATCAGCCCCAGCATTTT. Translating gives CSARRTGGSNQPQHF.

In DNA form, the CDR3 reads TGCAGCGTTGATGTGGCAGTTGAAGCTTTCTTT. Protein sequence: CSVDVAVEAFF. V gene TRBV29-1 combines with J gene TRBJ1-1; D uncertain. The CDR3 length is 11 residues. From germline, CDR1 is SQVTM and CDR2 ANQGSEA. Trimming cost V 3 bases and J 7 bases, with 9 bases left between them.

V is TRBV9 and J is TRBJ2-5; the D gene is possibly TRBD1 (5 bases). In germline, CDR1 is SGDLS, CDR2 YYNGEE. Trimming left V 0 bases short and J 2 bases short, with 11 bases between. There are 15 residues in the CDR3. The CDR3 sequence is CASSVGAGPQETQYF. DNA for the CDR3: TGTGCCAGCAGCGTAGGTGCAGGGCCGCAAGAGACCCAGTACTTC.

J is TRBJ2-4 and V is TRBV7-7; no definite D call. CDR1 is SSHAT, CDR2 FNYEAQ, per germline (reference sequence). The CDR3 runs 13 residues. Between the trimmed V and J ends, which lost 5 bases and 8 bases, there was a span of 13 bases. The CDR3 coding sequence is TGTGCCAGCAGCCGTACCCTCGAAGACATTCAGTACTTC. Its translation is CASSRTLEDIQYF.

The chain joins TRBV12-3 or TRBV12-4 to TRBJ2-1, with a tentative D call TRBD2 (6 bases). This CDR3 spans 14 amino acids. V was pared by 3 bases and J by 0 bases, with 6 bases between. The CDR3 bases are TGTGCCAGCAGTTTGGAGGGCTCCTACAATGAGCAGTTCTTC. This encodes CASSLEGSYNEQFF.

This clonotype was counted between two and nine times. The chain links TRBV3-1 to TRBJ2-3, with D perhaps TRBD1 or TRBD2 (5 bases each). V was shortened by 3 bases and J by 1 base, with 8 bases between the two germline ends. The CDR3 is 14 residues long. Looked up from germline, CDR1 is LGHDT and CDR2 is YNNKEL (reference sequence). CDR3 in amino acids: CASSQRGGTDTQYF. The CDR3 DNA sequence: TGTGCCAGCAGCCAGAGGGGAGGCACAGATACGCAGTATTTT.

A few counts support this clonotype. The chain couples TRBV3-1 to TRBJ2-7, with 10 bases matching TRBD1. Losses at the gene ends were 4 bases for V and 1 base for J; bases not matched to a gene: 4. CDR3 size: 15 residues. CDR1 is LGHDT and CDR2 is YNNKEL in the germline V gene (reference sequence). The DNA for the CDR3 is TGTGCCAGCAGCCTTGCGGGACAGGGGTCCTACGAGCAGTACTTC. This gives the protein CASSLAGQGSYEQYF.

The V call is TRBV29-1, the J call TRBJ1-1, with 8 bases fitting TRBD1. The CDR3 runs to 15 residues. V lost 7 bases, J lost 0 bases, and 10 bases stayed unmatched. Germline assignment: CDR1 SQVTM and CDR2 ANQGSEA. The CDR3 nucleotides are TGCAGCGCCGGAAGACAGGGGAGGATGAACACTGAAGCTTTCTTT. Translated: CSAGRQGRMNTEAFF.

The chain uses TRBV13 and TRBJ1-6, with unresolved D. CDR3 length: 15 residues. Trimming pared 5 bases from V and 8 bases from J, leaving 16 bases between. CDR1 is PRHDT, CDR2 FYEKMQ, per germline (reference sequence). In DNA form, the CDR3 reads TGTGCCAGCAGCCCCCTTAGTTTGGTGGATTCACCCCTCCACTTT. This encodes CASSPLSLVDSPLHF.

The chain has TRBV5-6 and TRBJ2-3; 7 bases agree with TRBD2. CDR3 size: 16 residues. V shed 4 bases and J 3 bases; nucleotides not matched to a gene: 11. Germline CDR1 SGHDT, CDR2 YYEEEE. CDR3 nucleotides: TGTGCCAGCAGCGCCGAATCGGGGGGAGGGACAGATACGCAGTATTTT. It is translated as CASSAESGGGTDTQYF.

This chain uses TRBV7-9 with TRBJ1-4; D may be TRBD1 (6 bases). Germline CDR1 reads SEHNR; CDR2 reads FQNEAQ (reference sequence). The V end was cut by 4 bases, the J end by 6 bases, with 12 bases between. The length of the CDR3 is 14 residues. CDR3 amino acids: CASSWTELDEKLFF. For the CDR3, the DNA is TGTGCCAGCAGCTGGACAGAGCTCGATGAAAAACTGTTTTTT.

This clonotype was counted a single time. The V call is TRBV2, the J call TRBJ2-1; 7 positions match TRBD2. V shed 5 bases and J 8 bases; nucleotides not matched to a gene: 3. This CDR3 spans 12 amino acids. Germline CDR1 SNHLY, CDR2 FYNNEI. This CDR3 reads CASSLTSHEQFF. The CDR3 DNA follows: TGTGCCAGCAGTCTGACTAGCCATGAGCAGTTCTTC.

The chain uses TRBV2 and TRBJ1-2; no definite D call. V gave up 2 bases and J gave up 7 bases, with 14 bases separating them. The CDR3 extends over 14 amino acids. Germline V CDR1 and CDR2: SNHLY, FYNNEI. The CDR3 coding sequence is TGTGCCAGCAGTGAATCGGCAGGCCCGAGTGGCTACACCTTC. Translation gives CASSESAGPSGYTF.

The chain employs TRBV2 and TRBJ1-2; weak D call: TRBD1 (6 bases). This CDR3 has 12 residues. The V gene's germline CDR1 is SNHLY and CDR2 FYNNEI. The ends were cut back, 3 bases at V and 4 bases at J, with 6 bases in the middle. This CDR3 is CASSDRGYGYTF. CDR3 DNA sequence: TGTGCCAGCAGTGACAGGGGCTATGGCTACACCTTC. The full variable domain, completed using reference TRBV2 and TRBJ1-2, is EPEVTQTPSHQVTQMGQEVILRCVPISNHLYFYWYRQILGQKVEFLVSFYNNEISEKSEIFDDQFSVERPDGSNFTLKIRSTKLEDSAMYFCASSDRGYGYTFGSGTRLTVV.